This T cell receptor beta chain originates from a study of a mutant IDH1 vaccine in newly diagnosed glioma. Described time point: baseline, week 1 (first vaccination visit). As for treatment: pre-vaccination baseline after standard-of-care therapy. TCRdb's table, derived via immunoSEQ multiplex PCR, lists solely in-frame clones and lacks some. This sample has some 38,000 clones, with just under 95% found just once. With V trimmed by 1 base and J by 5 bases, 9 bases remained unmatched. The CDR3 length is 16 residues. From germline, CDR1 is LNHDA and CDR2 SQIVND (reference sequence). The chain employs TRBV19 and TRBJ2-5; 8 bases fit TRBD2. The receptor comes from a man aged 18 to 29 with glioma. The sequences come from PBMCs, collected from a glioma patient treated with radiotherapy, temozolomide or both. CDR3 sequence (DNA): TGTGCCAGTAGTATAGCGCCGGGACTAGGTATTGAGACCCAGTACTTC. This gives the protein CASSIAPGLGIETQYF.